This TCR beta chain was captured in a study of human T cells and chemical hapten exposure. Overall study results and limits: Versus controls, expanded TCRs had significantly more large CDR3 similarity clusters. Those TCRs sitting above 1 in 1000 frequency stayed the same with DPC sensitization. Alopecia was present in the donors, so their immune response may differ from healthy people's.

As concerns this clonotype: The antigen remains unidentified.

TCRdb re-analysed the RACE reads in MiXCR, keeping a single row per CDR3 protein. The repertoire holds 85,000 to 120,000 distinct CDR3 sequences, approximately 12% seen once, with around 1.6% in the top ten. Time point described: pre-sensitization, week 0. The treatment denotes: therapeutic diphenylcyclopropenone sensitization with weekly scalp DPC. Trimming took off 2 bases at V and 6 bases at J, with 16 bases between the two ends. CDR1 is KGHSH and CDR2 is LQKENI in the germline V gene. CDR3 length: 15 amino acids. Source: whole blood, taken in connection with sensitization to the hapten diphenylcyclopropenone (DPC). This sequence joins TRBV18 and TRBJ1-2, with a tentative D call TRBD1 (6 bases). The sequence was obtained from a woman aged 45 to 65 with alopecia areata. Some clones in this sample may be carry-over from other donors' samples. The DNA for the CDR3 is TGTGCCAGCTCACCAATCGCCAGGGGACCAAATGGCTACACCTTC. Amino acids: CASSPIARGPNGYTF.